These T cell receptor beta chains were read from a single sample in a study of cytomegalovirus exposure and HLA in healthy donors. Data came from immunoSEQ multiplex PCR; TCRdb stores just in-frame clones and leaves some out. The table has 150,000 to 190,000 clones, roughly 75% seen once; the top ten hold over 1.2%. Sequenced material: PBMCs. These receptor sequences come from a man aged 18 to 29 in good health and CMV-seronegative. Each CDR3 is given with its conserved first and last residue. A D gene is named only where the DNA matches it firmly. Not all rows give a size; the values are once, few, many and, for expanded clones, a class.

TGTGCCAGCAGTTACTCGAAGGACAGGGCCACCTACGAGCAGTACTTC	CASSYSKDRATYEQYF	TRBJ2-7	NA	TRBD1	TRBV6-5
TGTGCCAGCAGCCAAACAGGGGTCAATGAAGCTTTCTTT	CASSQTGVNEAFF	TRBJ1-1	NA	TRBD1	TRBV7-2
TGTGAGACACACGTCTATGGCTACACCTTC	CETHVYGYTF	TRBJ1-2	NA	NA	TRBV6-9
TGTGCCAGCAGCGCGACTAGCAATGAGCAGTTCTTC	CASSATSNEQFF	TRBJ2-1	once	NA	TRBV9
TGCAGCGTTGGGAAGGGGCAGGGATTGGATGGCTACACCTTC	CSVGKGQGLDGYTF	TRBJ1-2	NA	NA	TRBV29-1
TGTGCCTGGGGGACAGCCAACTATGGCTACACCTTC	CAWGTANYGYTF	TRBJ1-2	once	TRBD1	TRBV30
TGTGCCAGCAGGGGTTCTAGCGGGAGGGCCCGTCAGCAGTTCTTC	CASRGSSGRARQQFF	TRBJ2-1	NA	TRBD2	TRBV7-2
TGTGCCAGTAGGACCCGGGAGGACTATGGCTACACCTTC	CASRTREDYGYTF	TRBJ1-2	NA	NA	TRBV5-8
TGTGCCAGCAGCTTATCAGGGTATGGCTACACCTTC	CASSLSGYGYTF	TRBJ1-2	NA	NA	TRBV11-2
TGTGCCACTAAAGCAGGGAGGGAGACCCAGTACTTC	CATKAGRETQYF	TRBJ2-5	once	NA	TRBV10-3
TGTGCCAGCAGTCCCCCAGAGGGCTCCTATAATTCACCCCTCCACTTT	CASSPPEGSYNSPLHF	TRBJ1-6	NA	NA	TRBV28